This T cell receptor beta chain was identified during a study of identical twins. This clonotype was counted a few times. Its antigen is currently unknown. The authors used template switching to add a universal primer site and gave cDNA unique molecular identifiers. One entry per CDR3 protein, called by TCRdb with MiXCR from the 5' RACE reads. This table has more than 650,000 distinct CDR3 sequences, approximately 6.1% appearing once. Trimming left V 5 bases short and J 13 bases short, with 13 bases between. Germline V CDR1 and CDR2: SGHDT, YYEEEE. This CDR3 region has 10 residues. Study-level points and caveats: Memory repertoires lacked the insertion deficit that abundant cord blood beta clonotypes showed.

Sequencing used naive T cells sorted from blood. This receptor was taken from a man in his late teens or twenties in good health. The rearrangement joins TRBV5-6 to TRBJ2-7, with D possibly matching TRBD2 (6 bases). This CDR3 is CASRKRDSYV. The CDR3 region has the DNA TGTGCCAGCAGGAAAAGGGACTCCTACGTC.